A single T cell receptor beta chain is shown here with its context. Its specificity is not known. 13 Jbeta primers and 60 Vbeta primers were used for the PCR. Clones were sequenced by immunoSEQ multiplex PCR, and TCRdb holds only the in-frame ones, with some missing. The sample contains some 150,000 clones, around 77% of which appear only once. The sample is drawn from a study of cytomegalovirus exposure and HLA in healthy donors. The study's findings and limits: The authors enumerated 150 to 200 TCR beta chains as linked to cytomegalovirus. Presence/absence analyses rested on an assumption that sequencing depth was roughly uniform across donors. An observed cluster of highly shared sequence variants was recorded as a likely sequencing artifact. A further, later analysis showed that HLA-associated TCR beta chains (compared with equally common others) were more clonally expanded.

The ends were cut back, 7 bases at V and 0 bases at J, with 14 bases in the middle. The germline CDR1 and CDR2 sequences are MDHEN and SYDVKM. The CDR3 has 15 amino acids. The specimen sequenced was PBMCs. The receptor comes from a man aged 25-45 years in good health and CMV-seropositive. The rearrangement links TRBV28 to TRBJ2-3; no reliable D call. CDR3 in amino acids: CASTPSGGSTDTQYF. CDR3 coding DNA: TGTGCCAGCACCCCCTCTGGCGGAAGCACAGATACGCAGTATTTT.